This TCR beta chain was identified in a study of beta chain features in type 1 diabetes. Only a few counts were recorded for this clone. Its target is not known. TCRB transcripts that were expressed got sequenced, as all of the isolated RNA had been reverse transcribed. The assay was immunoSEQ multiplex PCR, and TCRdb's table has in-frame clones only and misses some. Here the sample spans more than 350,000 clones, over 10% being singletons. One heparinised draw of blood, averaging about 116 mL, came from each donor. Per the germline V gene, CDR1 is SEHNR and CDR2 is FQNEAQ (reference sequence). V was shortened by 7 bases and J by 2 bases, with 24 bases between the two germline ends. CDR3 length equals 18 residues. General observations from the study: Among patients, naive, central memory and Treg TCRB repertoires appeared more similar than among healthy donors.

V and J are TRBV7-9 and TRBJ2-4, with D possibly matching TRBD2 (5 bases). Sequenced sample: naive CD4+ T cells from blood. The sequence came from a woman in her late teens or twenties in good health. Here the CDR3 reads CASTLLVIREGSKNIQYF. DNA for the CDR3: TGTGCCAGCACCCTGCTTGTTATTAGAGAGGGTTCCAAAAACATTCAGTACTTC.